Following are 28 T cell receptor beta chains from one sample sequenced in a study of neurological immune-mediated disorders. Time point specified: longitudinal time-point 2. TCRdb reprocessed the 5' RACE reads via MiXCR and lists one record per CDR3 protein. The sample consists of some 50,000 distinct CDR3 sequences, approximately 14% of them appearing once. Input material: PBMCs. These receptors came from a male donor with HTLV-1-associated myelopathy (HAM/TSP).

This clonotype was observed many times. The chain uses TRBV5-1 and TRBJ2-3, with D possibly matching TRBD1 (6 bases). The V end was cut by 3 bases, the J end by 5 bases, with 22 bases between. Germline CDR1 is SGHRS and CDR2 is YFSETQ. This CDR3 contains 17 residues. This CDR3 reads CASSYLQGQAIGDTQYF. CDR3 DNA sequence: TGCGCCAGCAGCTACCTACAGGGCCAAGCGATAGGAGATACGCAGTATTTT.

This clonotype has a handful of counts. This chain joins TRBV18 and TRBJ2-7, with D hard to call. The CDR3 is made up of 15 amino acids. CDR1 is KGHSH, CDR2 LQKENI, per germline. Trimming took off 0 bases at V and 4 bases at J, with 13 bases between the two ends. CDR3 bases: TGTGCCAGCTCACCACCGAGCCTCCCCTTATACGAGCAGTACTTC. This sequence encodes CASSPPSLPLYEQYF.

This clonotype was detected ten times or more. V and J are TRBV9 and TRBJ2-2; no firm D call. Trimming pared 4 bases from V and 6 bases from J, leaving 13 bases between. The CDR3 runs 14 residues. Germline assignment: CDR1 SGDLS and CDR2 YYNGEE. Here the CDR3 reads CASSTGPHPGELFF. CDR3 DNA sequence: TGTGCCAGCAGCACCGGGCCGCACCCCGGGGAGCTGTTTTTT.

This clonotype was seen ten or more times. This chain links TRBV20-1 with TRBJ2-3, with 10 bases aligning to TRBD2. The V gene's germline CDR1 is DFQATT and CDR2 SNEGSKA (reference sequence). J lost 6 bases, V lost 3 bases, and 12 bases had no gene match. The CDR3 totals 16 residues. The CDR3 sequence is CSASPTSGASWDTQYF. Written as DNA, the CDR3 is TGCAGTGCTAGCCCCACTAGCGGGGCCTCGTGGGATACGCAGTATTTT.

In its sample, this clonotype was seen many times. The chain has TRBV14 and TRBJ2-2; a possible D gene is TRBD1 (5 bases). Germline-derived CDR1 and CDR2 are SGHDN and FVKESK. The ends were cut back, 4 bases at V and 4 bases at J, with 19 bases in the middle. This CDR3 has 17 residues. CDR3 amino acids: CASSPKFRAGRTGELFF. CDR3 sequence (DNA): TGTGCCAGCAGCCCCAAATTTCGGGCAGGGCGCACCGGGGAGCTGTTTTTT.

This clonotype has at least ten counts. The rearrangement links TRBV7-2 to TRBJ2-1; the match to TRBD2 covers 10 bases. With V trimmed by 2 bases and J by 0 bases, 10 bases remained unmatched. This CDR3 contains 19 residues. Germline assignment: CDR1 SGHTA and CDR2 FQGNSA. CDR3 DNA sequence: TGTGCCAGCAGCTTATGGGCTAGCGGGGGCCGGAGCTCCTACAATGAGCAGTTCTTC. It translates to CASSLWASGGRSSYNEQFF.

This clonotype was observed many times. The rearrangement uses TRBV7-9 and TRBJ2-2; D is uncertain. The germline V gene has CDR1 SEHNR and CDR2 FQNEAQ (reference sequence). V was cut by 7 bases and J by 4 bases, with 13 bases left in between. CDR3 length equals 14 residues. This CDR3 reads CASTKGRVTGELFF. CDR3 nucleotide sequence: TGTGCCAGCACCAAGGGAAGGGTCACCGGGGAGCTGTTTTTT.

This clonotype occurred many times. The genes are TRBV20-1 and TRBJ1-3; 10 bases agree with TRBD1. The V and J ends lost 4 bases and 6 bases, in that order; junction bases with no gene match: 6. The CDR3 has 14 residues. Germline CDR1 DFQATT, CDR2 SNEGSKA (reference sequence). The CDR3 reads CSAIDRGPQNTIYF. The DNA for the CDR3 is TGCAGTGCTATAGACAGGGGGCCTCAAAACACCATATATTTT.

This clonotype showed up many times. The chain uses TRBV4-1 and TRBJ1-4; D remains ambiguous. The germline CDR1 and CDR2 sequences are MGHRA and YSYEKL. Trimming pared 0 bases from V and 7 bases from J, leaving 12 bases between. CDR3 length: 15 amino acids. Here the CDR3 reads CASSQDSGVAEKLFF. CDR3 nucleotide sequence: TGCGCCAGCAGCCAAGATTCCGGGGTAGCTGAAAAACTGTTTTTT.

This clonotype came up many times. The genes are TRBV30 and TRBJ1-3; a weak D match, TRBD1 (5 bases). This CDR3 region has 14 residues. Germline values: CDR1 GTSNPN, CDR2 SVGIG (reference sequence). Trimming left V 1 base short and J 2 bases short, with 9 bases between. CDR3 region: CAWSGTPTGNTIYF. The CDR3 DNA follows: TGTGCCTGGAGTGGGACACCTACTGGAAACACCATATATTTT.

This clonotype was recorded many times. The chain carries TRBV20-1 and TRBJ1-2, with D perhaps matching TRBD1 (5 bases). The CDR3 length is 16 residues. Per germline, CDR1 DFQATT and CDR2 SNEGSKA (reference sequence). With 1 base removed from V and 6 bases from J, the gap between germline ends came to 21 bases. CDR3 in amino acids: CSARGWEDRVFDGYTF. The CDR3 nucleotides read TGCAGTGCTAGAGGCTGGGAAGACAGAGTCTTCGATGGCTACACCTTC.

This clonotype was seen ten or more times. V usage is TRBV20-1 and J usage is TRBJ1-4, with 9 bases matching TRBD1. CDR3 length equals 13 residues. The V gene end was trimmed by 6 bases and the J gene end by 14 bases; junction bases not matched to a gene: 13. The V gene's germline CDR1 is DFQATT and CDR2 SNEGSKA (reference sequence). CDR3 region: CSAPTGGNERLFF. The CDR3 nucleotides read TGCAGTGCCCCGACAGGGGGGAATGAAAGGCTGTTTTTT.

This clonotype was recorded at least ten times. The chain couples TRBV5-1 to TRBJ1-5; a weak D match, TRBD1 (5 bases). The germline V gene has CDR1 SGHRS and CDR2 YFSETQ. CDR3 size: 14 residues. V was pared by 3 bases and J by 7 bases, with 14 bases between. This chain's CDR3 is CASSSGTAEQPQHF. The CDR3 DNA sequence: TGCGCCAGCAGCTCTGGGACGGCCGAACAGCCCCAGCATTTT.

This clonotype was seen ten or more times. The gene calls are TRBV7-8 and TRBJ2-3; D might be TRBD1 (6 bases). V lost 4 bases and J 2 bases, leaving 13 bases between the germline ends. The germline gives CDR1 SGHVS, CDR2 FQNEAQ. This CDR3 has 15 amino acids. The CDR3 region is CASSSEQGYTDTQYF. The CDR3 DNA reads as TGTGCCAGCAGCTCCGAACAGGGATACACAGATACGCAGTATTTT.

This clonotype has a count of ten or more. This rearrangement joins TRBV7-2 to TRBJ2-7; unclear D gene. Germline V lookup: CDR1 SGHTA, CDR2 FQGNSA. The V gene lost 1 base and the J gene lost 3 bases, with 7 bases spanning the gap. This CDR3 has 13 amino acids. The CDR3 loop reads CASSLVTDYEQYF. For the CDR3, the DNA is TGTGCCAGCAGCTTAGTAACAGACTACGAGCAGTACTTC. Together with reference TRBV7-2 and TRBJ2-7, the CDR3 gives the full variable domain: GAGVSQSPSNKVTEKGKDVELRCDPISGHTALYWYRQSLGQGLEFLIYFQGNSAPDKSGLPSDRFSAERTGGSVSTLTIQRTQQEDSAVYLCASSLVTDYEQYFGPGTRLTVT.

Many counts were recorded for this clonotype. J is TRBJ2-5 and V is TRBV7-2; maybe TRBD1 (5 bases). Germline lookup yields CDR1 SGHTA and CDR2 FQGNSA. The CDR3 extends over 13 amino acids. V dropped 4 bases and J dropped 3 bases, with 9 bases sitting between them. The CDR3 sequence is CASSSGQKETQYF. For the CDR3, the DNA is TGTGCCAGCAGCTCTGGACAAAAAGAGACCCAGTACTTC.

This clonotype was counted at least ten times. This chain joins TRBV20-1 and TRBJ2-6; TRBD2 agrees at 7 bases. The CDR3 has 17 residues. CDR1 is DFQATT and CDR2 is SNEGSKA in the germline V gene (reference sequence). V shed 1 base and J 0 bases; nucleotides not matched to a gene: 6. Written as DNA, the CDR3 is TGCAGTGCTAGAGGGGGGAGGGGAGACTCTGGGGCCAACGTCCTGACTTTC. Amino acid sequence: CSARGGRGDSGANVLTF.

V and J are TRBV11-2 and TRBJ2-6; D unclear. Deletions cut 0 bases from V and 1 base from J, with 7 bases between. The CDR3 consists of 16 residues. CDR1 and CDR2 (germline): SGHAT, FQNNGV. CDR3: CASSLDLGSGANVLTF. In nucleotides, the CDR3 is TGTGCCAGCAGCTTAGATCTTGGGTCTGGGGCCAACGTCCTGACTTTC.

This clonotype has ten or more counts. The gene calls are TRBV20-1 and TRBJ1-5; D gene unclear. CDR1 and CDR2 (germline): DFQATT, SNEGSKA (reference sequence). Trimming shortened V by 1 base and J by 8 bases, and 12 bases separated the two germline ends. This CDR3 is built from 13 residues. In DNA, the CDR3 is TGCAGTGCTAGAGCTCCCCAGGTAGAGCCCCAGCATTTT. Translating it yields CSARAPQVEPQHF.

This clonotype was observed at least ten times. The chain carries TRBV4-2 and TRBJ1-5, with 7 nucleotides matching TRBD1. V lost 1 base to trimming and J lost 4 bases; unmatched junction nucleotides: 4. CDR1 is LGHNA and CDR2 is YNFKEQ in the germline V gene. The CDR3 runs 15 residues. In DNA form, the CDR3 reads TGTGCCAGCAGCCAAGGGGAGACAGGGAATCAGCCCCAGCATTTT. Residues: CASSQGETGNQPQHF.

This clonotype has at least ten counts. The chain employs TRBV6-2 or TRBV6-3 and TRBJ2-4; 11 bases align to TRBD2. CDR1 is MNHEY, CDR2 SVGEGT, per germline. The CDR3 loop spans 15 amino acids. V lost 5 bases, J lost 7 bases, and 7 bases stayed unmatched. CDR3 loop: CASSTPTSGTNIQYF. CDR3 nucleotide sequence: TGTGCCAGCAGTACACCGACTAGCGGGACCAACATTCAGTACTTC.

This clonotype was seen at least ten times. V usage is TRBV7-9 and J usage is TRBJ2-7; D is unclear. V lost 3 bases and J 1 base, leaving 22 bases between the germline ends. Germline-derived CDR1 and CDR2 are SEHNR and FQNEAQ (reference sequence). The CDR3 extends over 18 amino acids. CDR3 in amino acids: CASSFYGTARILSYEQYF. The CDR3 nucleotides read TGTGCCAGCAGCTTCTACGGTACAGCCCGAATCTTATCCTACGAGCAGTACTTC.

V and J are TRBV5-4 and TRBJ1-2; D unclear. Germline CDR1 is SGHNT and CDR2 is YYREEE (reference sequence). V lost 0 bases and J lost 8, with 8 bases in between. The CDR3 extends over 12 amino acids. In nucleotides, the CDR3 is TGTGCCAGCAGCTTGGCAGACCGGGGCTACACCTTC. Protein: CASSLADRGYTF.

This clonotype was seen repeatedly, ten times or more. The rearrangement links TRBV7-9 to TRBJ1-3; no reliable D call. In germline, CDR1 is SEHNR, CDR2 FQNEAQ (reference sequence). This CDR3 spans 14 amino acids. V was clipped by 5 bases and J by 4 bases, with 12 bases between them. DNA of the CDR3: TGTGCCAGCAGCGGATACCATAAAGGAAACACCATATATTTT. It translates to CASSGYHKGNTIYF.

This clonotype was found many times. This chain joins TRBV28 and TRBJ1-1; D might be TRBD1 (5 bases). Germline V CDR1 and CDR2: MDHEN, SYDVKM. The ends were cut back, 2 bases at V and 8 bases at J, with 12 bases in the middle. This CDR3 is 13 amino acids long. CDR3 residues: CASSLGAGEEAFF. The CDR3 bases are TGTGCCAGCAGTTTAGGGGCGGGGGAAGAAGCTTTCTTT.

At least ten counts were recorded for this clonotype. The germline gene is not matched at one end of the junction; a read error may be the cause. CDR3 sequence reads: CASSFEAGTGGIF. Written as DNA, the CDR3 is TGTGCCAGCAGCTTCGAAGCCGGGACAGGCGGGATCTTC. The chain has TRBV7-9 and TRBJ2-1; 8 positions agree with TRBD1. Germline V gene data show CDR1 as SEHNR and CDR2 as FQNEAQ (reference sequence). The CDR3 runs 13 residues.

This clonotype was counted at least ten times. The rearrangement uses TRBV5-1 and TRBJ1-2; D uncertain. CDR1 is SGHRS, CDR2 YFSETQ, per germline. Trimming left V 2 bases short and J 1 base short, with 9 bases between. The CDR3 is made up of 14 amino acids. The CDR3 nucleotides are TGCGCCAGCAGCTTTGCGGAGATTAACTATGGCTACACCTTC. Its translation: CASSFAEINYGYTF.

In its sample, this clonotype was seen many times. This rearrangement joins TRBV15 to TRBJ2-6; the D is unclear. Germline V gene data show CDR1 as LNHNV and CDR2 as YYDKDF (reference sequence). The V gene lost 0 bases and the J gene lost 4 bases, with 13 bases spanning the gap. The CDR3 totals 17 residues. The CDR3 DNA reads as TGTGCCACCAGCAGAGATCTGGCTGGATGGGGGGCCAACGTCCTGACTTTC. Its translation: CATSRDLAGWGANVLTF.